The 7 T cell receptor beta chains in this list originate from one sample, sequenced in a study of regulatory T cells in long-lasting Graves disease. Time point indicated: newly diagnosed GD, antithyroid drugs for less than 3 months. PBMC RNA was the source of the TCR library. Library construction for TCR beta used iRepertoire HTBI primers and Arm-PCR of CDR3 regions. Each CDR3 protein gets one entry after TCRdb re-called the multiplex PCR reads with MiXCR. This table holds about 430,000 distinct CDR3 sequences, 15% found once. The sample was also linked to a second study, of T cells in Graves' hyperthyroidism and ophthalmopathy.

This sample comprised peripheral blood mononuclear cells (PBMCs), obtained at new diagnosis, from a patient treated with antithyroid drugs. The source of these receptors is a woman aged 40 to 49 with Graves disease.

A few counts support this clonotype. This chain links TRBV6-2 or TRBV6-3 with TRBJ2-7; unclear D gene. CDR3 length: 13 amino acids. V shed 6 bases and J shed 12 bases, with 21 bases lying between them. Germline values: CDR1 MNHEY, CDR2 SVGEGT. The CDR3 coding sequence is TGTGCCAGCAGAACCACTGTCGGCAGCAGACTGTACTTC. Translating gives CASRTTVGSRLYF.

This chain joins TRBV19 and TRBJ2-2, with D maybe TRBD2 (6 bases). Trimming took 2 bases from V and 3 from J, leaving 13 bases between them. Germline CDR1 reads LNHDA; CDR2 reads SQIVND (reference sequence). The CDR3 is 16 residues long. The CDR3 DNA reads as TGTGCCAGTAGTATATGGGCGGGACGATACACCGGGGAGCTGTTTTTT. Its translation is CASSIWAGRYTGELFF.

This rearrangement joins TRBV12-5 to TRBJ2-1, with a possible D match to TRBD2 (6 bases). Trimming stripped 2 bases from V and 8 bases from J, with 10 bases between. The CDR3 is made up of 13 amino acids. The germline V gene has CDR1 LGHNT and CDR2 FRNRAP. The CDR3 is CASGLLAGHEQFF. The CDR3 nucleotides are TGTGCTAGTGGTTTGCTGGCGGGACATGAGCAGTTCTTC.

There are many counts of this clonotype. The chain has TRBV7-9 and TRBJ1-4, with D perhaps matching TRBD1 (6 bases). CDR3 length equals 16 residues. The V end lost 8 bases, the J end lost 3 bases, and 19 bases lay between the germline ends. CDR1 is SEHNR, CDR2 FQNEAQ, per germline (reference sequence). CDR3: CASERTAAPPNEKLFF. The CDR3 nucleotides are TGTGCCAGCGAGCGGACAGCGGCCCCTCCTAATGAAAAACTGTTTTTT.

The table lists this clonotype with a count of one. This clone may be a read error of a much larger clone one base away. CDR3 DNA: TGTGCCAGCAGCCAAGGCGAGGGCCCAACAGATACGCAGTATTTT. This gives the protein CASSQGEGPTDTQYF. This rearrangement joins TRBV4-2 to TRBJ2-3; weak D call: TRBD2 (5 bases). The CDR3 spans 15 residues. V was clipped by 1 base and J by 3 bases, with 11 bases between them. Germline loops: CDR1 LGHNA, CDR2 YNFKEQ.

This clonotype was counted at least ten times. CDR3 in DNA: TGTGCCAGCAGTTTTACAGATTTCGAGCAGTACTTC. It specifies CASSFTDFEQYF. The V gene is TRBV12-3 or TRBV12-4, the J gene TRBJ2-7; D is uncertain. V shed 3 bases and J shed 6 bases, with 9 bases lying between them. The CDR3 sequence is 12 residues long.

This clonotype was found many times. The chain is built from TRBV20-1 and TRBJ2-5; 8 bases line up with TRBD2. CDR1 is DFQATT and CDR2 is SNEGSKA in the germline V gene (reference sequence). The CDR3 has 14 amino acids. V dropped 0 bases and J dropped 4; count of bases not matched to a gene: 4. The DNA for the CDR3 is TGCAGTGCTAGAGATTGGCTAGCGGGAGAGACCCAGTACTTC. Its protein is CSARDWLAGETQYF.